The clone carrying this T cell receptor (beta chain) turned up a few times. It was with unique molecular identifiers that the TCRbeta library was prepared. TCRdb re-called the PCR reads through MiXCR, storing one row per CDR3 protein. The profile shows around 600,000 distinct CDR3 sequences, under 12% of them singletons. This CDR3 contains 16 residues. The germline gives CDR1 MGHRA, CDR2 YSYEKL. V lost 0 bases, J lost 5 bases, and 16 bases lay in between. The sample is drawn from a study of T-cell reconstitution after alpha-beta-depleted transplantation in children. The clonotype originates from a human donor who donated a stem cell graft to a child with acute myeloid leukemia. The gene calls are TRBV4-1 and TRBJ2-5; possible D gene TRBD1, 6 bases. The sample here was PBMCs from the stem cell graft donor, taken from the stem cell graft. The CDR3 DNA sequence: TGCGCCAGCAGCCAAGAGGTAGCCAGGGGTGGTGAGACCCAGTACTTC. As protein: CASSQEVARGGETQYF.